This is a list of T cell receptor beta chains from one sample in a study of blood T cell repertoires in COVID-19. The repertoire was sequenced with immunoSEQ multiplex PCR; TCRdb's copy has only in-frame clones and lacks some. Here the sample spans some 200,000 clones, about 86% being singletons. Sequenced material: peripheral blood. Receptors originate from a woman between 45 and 65 years old with acute or convalescent COVID-19. The CDR3 runs from the conserved cysteine through the conserved F or W. Each record gives: J gene, V gene, CDR3 protein.

TRBJ1-1	TRBV27	CASSRDRALNTEAFF
TRBJ1-1	TRBV27	CASSSGPGTEAFF
TRBJ2-1	TRBV27	CASSSSIWGDNEQFF
TRBJ2-1	TRBV3-1/TRBV3-2	CASSLWPGLDEQFF
TRBJ2-7	TRBV6-5	CASSSRTGLDEQYF
TRBJ2-5	TRBV7-2	CASSLVGAGVAWYQETQYF
TRBJ2-5	TRBV5-1	CASSPGLAGKETQYF
TRBJ1-2	TRBV18	CASSPPGPTYHGYTF
TRBJ2-1	TRBV19	CASRIPQGSYNEQFF
TRBJ1-1	TRBV30	CAWRLEGVTEAFF
TRBJ2-1	TRBV20-1	CRVTGKGEQFF
TRBJ2-1	TRBV27	CASSLSAAPNEQFF
TRBJ1-5	TRBV27	CASSLSFGQPQHF
TRBJ2-2	TRBV24-1	CATSDSQGGTGELFF
TRBJ1-1	TRBV5-1	CASSLGTGWTEAFF
TRBJ1-5	TRBV19	CASSIDHIQPQHF
TRBJ2-5	TRBV6-2/TRBV6-3	CASSSKWEVVETQYF
TRBJ1-5	TRBV19	CASSTDRGGQPQHF
TRBJ1-1	TRBV24-1	CATSDPTTGNTEAFF
TRBJ2-2	TRBV27	CASTARGSWEYTGELFF
TRBJ2-7	TRBV4-2	CASSRGSGTGDYEQYF
TRBJ2-7	TRBV30	CAWHPGQGAHEQYF
TRBJ2-1	TRBV2	CASTLAGVSYNEQFF
TRBJ1-6	TRBV12-5	CASGGDRGSNSPLHF
TRBJ2-3	TRBV7-3	CASSQLAGDTDTQYF
TRBJ2-3	TRBV7-9	CASRGLASGSTDTQYF
TRBJ2-7	TRBV27	CASSFAGTTTYEQYF
TRBJ1-4	TRBV19	CASSLRTGSSATNEKLFF
TRBJ2-2	TRBV4-3	CASSQEVAGGNTGELFF
TRBJ2-7	TRBV6-5	CASRPGRGTHEQYF
TRBJ1-1	TRBV6-4	CASSPREGGRSEAFF
TRBJ2-1	TRBV5-1	CASSFQGYEQFF
TRBJ2-5	TRBV5-4	CASSLSSWGQETQYF
TRBJ1-2	TRBV5-1	CATNTGSRDYGYTF
TRBJ2-1	TRBV4-3	CASGTSGYNEQFF
TRBJ2-3	TRBV5-1	CASSLVTGGTDTQYF
TRBJ2-7	TRBV7-8	CASSLRAEPYEQYF
TRBJ2-5	TRBV18	CASSLRREETQYF
TRBJ1-2	TRBV18	CASSPSGQPHYGYTF
TRBJ2-3	TRBV6-5	CASSTRELTDTQYF
TRBJ1-2	TRBV7-2	CASSQGPSPNYGYTF
TRBJ1-4	TRBV5-1	CASSRGDRNNEKLFF
TRBJ2-1	TRBV12-3/TRBV12-4	CASSLDREDEQFF
TRBJ1-2	TRBV3-1/TRBV3-2	CASSLQGNYGYTF
TRBJ1-2	TRBV29-1	CSVMAGVYLGYTF
TRBJ2-7	TRBV10-3	CAISVQTSGYEQYF
TRBJ1-6	TRBV18	CASSPEGQGYSPLHF
TRBJ1-3	TRBV12-5	CASGLARTAGNTIYF
TRBJ1-6	TRBV9	CASSVGAGDSPLHF
TRBJ2-1	TRBV11-2	CASSRLVLAGVDEQFF
TRBJ2-5	TRBV7-9	CASSPSGTQYF
TRBJ1-4	TRBV24-1	CATSDPGGGVSEKLFF
TRBJ1-2	TRBV30	CAWTRVGPGGYTF
TRBJ1-1	TRBV4-2	CASSQRDRAMNTEAFF
TRBJ2-7	TRBV9	CASSVGTGPYEQYF
TRBJ2-4	TRBV11-3	CASSLQVNLAKNIQYF
TRBJ2-3	TRBV6-2/TRBV6-3	CASSYYSGSTDTQYF
TRBJ2-1	TRBV10-2	CASRDIAGLTYNEQFF
TRBJ1-5	TRBV6-5	CASSTGQGANQPQHF
TRBJ1-1	TRBV7-8	CASSQGQLTEAFF